A single sample is the source of the 3 T cell receptor beta chains below, sequenced in a study of tissue T cells after allogeneic stem cell transplantation. Sequencing was performed with immunoSEQ multiplex PCR; in TCRdb, only in-frame clones are kept and a portion is missing. The sample holds 25,000 to 30,000 clones, 65% to 90% seen once. Sequenced here: blood, sampled before transplantation. Receptor source: a woman aged 18 to 50 who later had graft-versus-host disease after an allogeneic stem cell transplant.

The genes are TRBV7-2 and TRBJ1-2; possible D gene TRBD1, 6 bases. This CDR3 comprises 16 residues. Germline CDR1 SGHTA, CDR2 FQGNSA. The ends were cut back, 1 base at V and 4 bases at J, with 16 bases in the middle. The CDR3 sequence: CASSLVGGEQGYGYTF. The CDR3, as DNA: TGTGCCAGCAGCTTAGTAGGGGGGGAGCAGGGCTATGGCTACACCTTC.

J is TRBJ1-1 and V is TRBV5-1; possible D gene TRBD1, 6 bases. This CDR3 comprises 16 residues. V was shortened by 7 bases and J by 3 bases, with 22 bases between the two germline ends. The germline V gene has CDR1 SGHRS and CDR2 YFSETQ. For the CDR3, the DNA is TGCGCCAGCCGCACCTATGGGGGCACTCTAGACACTGAAGCTTTCTTT. Translation: CASRTYGGTLDTEAFF. Supplemented by reference TRBV5-1 and TRBJ1-1, the full variable domain reads KAGVTQTPRYLIKTRGQQVTLSCSPISGHRSVSWYQQTPGQGLQFLFEYFSETQRNKGNFPGRFSGRQFSNSRSEMNVSTLELGDSALYLCASRTYGGTLDTEAFFGQGTRLTVV.

This chain joins TRBV10-2 and TRBJ1-5; D may be TRBD1 (5 bases). From germline, CDR1 is WSHSY and CDR2 SAAADI. This CDR3 has 13 residues. V was shortened by 7 bases and J by 4 bases, with 11 bases between the two germline ends. This CDR3 is CASTWEGNQPQHF. The CDR3 DNA sequence: TGCGCCAGCACTTGGGAGGGGAATCAGCCCCAGCATTTT.